These 20 T cell receptor beta chains share one sample of origin, sequenced in a study of T cells in Graves' hyperthyroidism and ophthalmopathy. It was RNA transcripts that yielded the amplified TCR beta CDR3 regions. In the first-round RT-PCR of the TCR CDR3, the HTBI primer set was used. TCRdb independently ran MiXCR on the multiplex PCR reads; one entry per CDR3 protein. In the table there are about 92,000 distinct CDR3 sequences, about 51% of which are singletons. The specimen sequenced was blood. The receptors here all came from a woman between 40 and 50 years old with Graves' hyperthyroidism.

The table lists this clonotype with a few counts. The CDR3: CASSLFGLSGASNTGELFF. The CDR3 coding sequence is TGCGCCAGCAGCTTGTTCGGGCTATCGGGAGCGTCGAACACCGGGGAGCTGTTTTTT. The chain carries TRBV5-1 and TRBJ2-2, with a weak D call TRBD2 (6 bases). This CDR3 contains 19 residues. Germline V lookup: CDR1 SGHRS, CDR2 YFSETQ. The ends were cut back, 1 base at V and 0 bases at J, with 19 bases in the middle.

This clonotype was counted ten times or more. The chain uses TRBV25-1 and TRBJ2-7; TRBD1 might be the D (6 bases). The CDR3 runs to 15 residues. Trimming stripped 6 bases from V and 2 bases from J, with 17 bases between. CDR1 is MGHDK and CDR2 is SYGVNS in the germline V gene. In DNA, the CDR3 is TGTGCCAGCAGGGGGGCAGGGCCATCGACCTACGAGCAGTACTTC. Its protein is CASRGAGPSTYEQYF.

The chain recombines TRBV2 with TRBJ1-4; a weak D match, TRBD1 (5 bases). CDR3 length: 13 residues. Germline-derived CDR1 and CDR2 are SNHLY and FYNNEI. V was clipped by 4 bases and J by 7 bases, with 10 bases between them. As DNA, the CDR3 is TGTGCCAGCAGTGCGGACATGGGTGAAAAACTGTTTTTT. This encodes CASSADMGEKLFF.

This clonotype was counted ten times or more. The chain joins TRBV20-1 to TRBJ1-5; TRBD1 agrees at 8 bases. The J segment lost 0 bases and the V segment lost 5 bases, leaving 6 bases of the junction unmatched. Germline CDR1 DFQATT, CDR2 SNEGSKA (reference sequence). This CDR3 region has 15 residues. The CDR3 protein is CSASGGLDSNQPQHF. CDR3 nucleotide sequence: TGCAGTGCTTCAGGGGGCCTTGATAGCAATCAGCCCCAGCATTTT.

Points on this clonotype: A read error may explain this, as a much larger clone is one base away. The CDR3 DNA follows: TGCAGTGCTAGAGAACGCAGGGCGAACACCGGGGAGCTGTTTTTT. It translates to CSARERRANTGELFF. The genes are TRBV20-1 and TRBJ2-2; weak D call: TRBD1 (5 bases). This CDR3 is built from 15 residues. CDR1 is DFQATT and CDR2 is SNEGSKA in the germline V gene (reference sequence). V lost 0 bases and J 0 bases, leaving 8 bases between the germline ends.

The V gene is TRBV20-1, the J gene TRBJ1-2, with no clear D. The CDR3 contains 14 residues. V lost 2 bases, J lost 1 base, and 11 bases lay in between. Germline values: CDR1 DFQATT, CDR2 SNEGSKA (reference sequence). For the CDR3, the DNA is TGCAGTGCTAGAATGACTAGCGTTAACTATGGCTACACCTTC. It translates to CSARMTSVNYGYTF.

A note on this clonotype: This could be a read error, since a much larger clone is one nucleotide away. The chain is built from TRBV7-2 and TRBJ2-7, with D hard to call. CDR1 and CDR2 (germline): SGHTA, FQGNSA. The ends were cut back, 3 bases at V and 2 bases at J, with 11 bases in the middle. This CDR3 has 14 amino acids. The CDR3 DNA is TGTGCCAGCAGCTTCGGCCCCAGAACCTACGAGCAGTACTTC. The encoded protein is CASSFGPRTYEQYF.

In its sample, this clonotype was seen once. One end of the junction is discordant with germline, which a read error may explain. This sequence joins TRBV7-9 and TRBJ1-1; D call uncertain. CDR1 is SEHNR and CDR2 is FQNEAQ in the germline V gene (reference sequence). The length of the CDR3 is 15 residues. CDR3 region: CASSPAGTVNTEAFF. CDR3 in DNA: TGCGCCAGCAGCCCGGCCGGAACCGTGAACACTGAAGCTTTCTTT.

This clonotype was observed at least ten times. The rearrangement uses TRBV10-3 and TRBJ2-2; the D call may be TRBD1 or TRBD2 (5 bases each). This CDR3 has 16 residues. The V end lost 0 bases, the J end lost 4 bases, and 12 bases lay between the germline ends. Germline V gene sequence: CDR1 ENHRY, CDR2 SYGVKD. The CDR3 DNA reads TGTGCCATCAGTGAGTCGATGGGGGAATCCACCGGGGAGCTGTTTTTT. Its translation is CAISESMGESTGELFF.

This chain connects TRBV9 to TRBJ2-5; the D is unclear. Trimming took 0 bases from V and 2 from J, leaving 2 bases between them. The germline CDR1 and CDR2 sequences are SGDLS and YYNGEE. The CDR3 contains 12 residues. For the CDR3, the DNA is TGTGCCAGCAGCGTAGGTCAAGAGACCCAGTACTTC. Amino acid sequence: CASSVGQETQYF.

The chain links TRBV7-2 to TRBJ1-5; 9 bases are a match to TRBD1. V lost 1 base, J lost 4 bases, and 5 bases stayed unmatched. The germline CDR1 and CDR2 sequences are SGHTA and FQGNSA. The CDR3 is made up of 16 amino acids. CDR3 residues: CASSLGDRVANQPQHF. The CDR3, as DNA: TGTGCCAGCAGCTTAGGGGACAGGGTGGCGAATCAGCCCCAGCATTTT.

As concerns this clonotype: A read error is possible here, since a much larger clone lies one base away. This chain uses TRBV6-1 with TRBJ2-7; D perhaps matches TRBD1 (6 bases). V was trimmed by 6 bases and J by 3 bases, leaving 15 bases between them. The CDR3 length is 14 residues. Germline CDR1 reads MNHNS; CDR2 reads SASEGT. CDR3 protein: CASRGASSFYEQYF. The CDR3 nucleotides are TGTGCCAGCAGGGGGGCTAGCAGTTTCTACGAGCAGTACTTC.

This clonotype has a handful of counts. This chain connects TRBV3-1 to TRBJ1-6; 9 nucleotides match TRBD1. Germline V gene lookup returns CDR1 LGHDT and CDR2 YNNKEL (reference sequence). With V trimmed by 5 bases and J by 8 bases, 7 bases remained unmatched. The CDR3 loop spans 15 amino acids. The CDR3 DNA is TGTGCCAGCAGCTTGGGACAGGGCGTCGATTCACCCCTCCACTTT. Translated, it gives CASSLGQGVDSPLHF.

About this clonotype: An end of the junction differs from the germline gene, which may be a read error. V gene TRBV2 combines with J gene TRBJ2-2, with D perhaps assigned TRBD1 or TRBD2 (5 bases each). The CDR3 sequence is 14 residues long. The germline V gene encodes CDR1 SNHLY and CDR2 FYNNEI. DNA of the CDR3: TGTGCCAGCAGGTGGACACAGAACACCGGGGAGCTGCTTTTT. Residues: CASRWTQNTGELLF. Variable domain in full (rest from reference TRBV2 and TRBJ2-2): EPEVTQTPSHQVTQMGQEVILRCVPISNHLYFYWYRQILGQKVEFLVSFYNNEISEKSEIFDDQFSVERPDGSNFTLKIRSTKLEDSAMYFCASRWTQNTGELLFGEGSRLTVL.

This clonotype was counted many times. The V call is TRBV19, the J call TRBJ1-2, with a possible D match to TRBD1 (6 bases). This CDR3 has 15 amino acids. V was shortened by 2 bases and J by 2 bases, with 12 bases between the two germline ends. CDR1 is LNHDA, CDR2 SQIVND, per germline (reference sequence). As DNA, the CDR3 is TGTGCCAGTAGTATAAGCACAGGGATAAACTATGGCTACACCTTC. Translating gives CASSISTGINYGYTF.

This clonotype came up many times. The rearrangement links TRBV15 to TRBJ2-7, with 7 bases fitting TRBD1. CDR3 length equals 16 residues. Germline V gene data show CDR1 as LNHNV and CDR2 as YYDKDF (reference sequence). V gave up 0 bases and J gave up 5 bases; unmatched junction bases: 10. Here the CDR3 reads CATSRDYRDSPDEQYF. The CDR3 DNA sequence: TGTGCCACCAGCAGAGATTACCGGGACAGTCCGGACGAGCAGTACTTC.

The chain recombines TRBV14 with TRBJ2-7; maybe TRBD2 (6 bases). Germline CDR1 is SGHDN and CDR2 is FVKESK. This CDR3 has 13 amino acids. V lost 4 bases to trimming and J lost 6 bases, with 13 bases between them. CDR3 nucleotides: TGTGCCAGCAGCCTAAGACTAGGTGGCGAGCAGTACTTC. Amino acids: CASSLRLGGEQYF.

In its sample, this clonotype was seen a few times. The rearrangement links TRBV4-1 to TRBJ1-3; D remains ambiguous. The length of the CDR3 is 16 residues. V lost 8 bases and J 0 bases, leaving 17 bases between the germline ends. Per germline, CDR1 MGHRA and CDR2 YSYEKL. The CDR3 protein is CASATVPVISGNTIYF. As DNA, the CDR3 is TGCGCCAGCGCCACCGTACCCGTAATCTCTGGAAACACCATATATTTT.

This clonotype was recorded many times. The chain employs TRBV10-3 and TRBJ1-4; tentative D call: TRBD1 (5 bases). V was shortened by 5 bases and J by 7 bases, with 11 bases between the two germline ends. In germline, CDR1 is ENHRY, CDR2 SYGVKD. The CDR3 is made up of 13 amino acids. The CDR3 reads CAISKEGSEKLFF. In DNA form, the CDR3 reads TGTGCCATCAGTAAAGAGGGGAGTGAAAAACTGTTTTTT.

As DNA, the CDR3 is TGTGCCAGCGTCGACAGCGCTAACTATGGCTACACCTTC. Translation gives CASVDSANYGYTF. The rearrangement joins TRBV2 to TRBJ1-2, with D possibly being TRBD1 (5 bases). The CDR3 contains 13 residues. Looked up from germline, CDR1 is SNHLY and CDR2 is FYNNEI. V lost 8 bases and J lost 0, with 10 bases in between.